The table lists the clone carrying this TCR beta chain with a count of one. This entry comes from a study of cytotoxic CD8 clonotypes in ibrutinib-treated CLL. Produced via immunoSEQ multiplex PCR; TCRdb's table is partial and in-frame only. The profile shows approximately 150,000 clones, 70% to 90% of them singletons. CDR1 ENHRY and CDR2 SYGVKD come from the germline V gene. Trimming took 2 bases from V and 5 from J, leaving 22 bases between them. This CDR3 is built from 18 residues. The TCR comes from a human donor with chronic lymphocytic leukemia. This sample comprised PBMCs, obtained at disease progression, from a patient treated with ibrutinib. The chain recombines TRBV10-3 with TRBJ2-1, with D maybe TRBD2 (6 bases). CDR3 in DNA: TGTGCCATCAGTGAGCCGGGCAGGGTGAGCGGGTCCGACAATGAGCAGTTCTTC. Translation gives CAISEPGRVSGSDNEQFF.